This record covers a single T cell receptor (beta chain). Its antigen is not known. This sample was taken from a study of identical twins. Each CDR3 protein is one row after TCRdb ran MiXCR on the 5' RACE reads. Of roughly 750,000 distinct CDR3 sequences in the sample, around 21% were seen once. Broader study findings: A cross-sectional statistical analysis, not follow-up of the same donors, supported the conclusions.

The germline gives CDR1 MNHEY, CDR2 SVGAGI. V trimming: 4 bases; J trimming: 5 bases; junction bases outside the gene matches: 17. This CDR3 is 17 amino acids long. The same data also went into a second study, on T cells expressing NK-cell markers. Per that paper: The study found these clonotypes also leading the CD3+CD56-NKG2C+ fraction in several donors.

Sequencing used PBMCs. This chain connects TRBV6-5 to TRBJ2-7; the match to TRBD2 covers 7 bases. The receptor was derived from a woman aged 18-30 years in good health. The CDR3 sequence: CASSSYLTTGGLDEQYF. The CDR3 nucleotides are TGTGCCAGCAGTTCCTACCTCACGACGGGGGGTTTGGACGAGCAGTACTTC.